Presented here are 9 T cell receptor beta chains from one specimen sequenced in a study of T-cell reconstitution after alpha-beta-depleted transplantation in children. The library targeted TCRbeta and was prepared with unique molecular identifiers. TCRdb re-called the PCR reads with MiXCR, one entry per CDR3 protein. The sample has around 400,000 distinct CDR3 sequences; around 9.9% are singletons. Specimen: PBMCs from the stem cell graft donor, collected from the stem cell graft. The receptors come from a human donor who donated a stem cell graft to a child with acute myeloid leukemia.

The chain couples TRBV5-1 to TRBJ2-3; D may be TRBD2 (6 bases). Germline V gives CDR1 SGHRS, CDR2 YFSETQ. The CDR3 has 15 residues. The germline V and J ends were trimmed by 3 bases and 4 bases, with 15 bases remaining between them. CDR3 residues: CASSSGRSWPDTQYF. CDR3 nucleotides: TGCGCCAGCAGCTCAGGGAGGTCGTGGCCAGATACGCAGTATTTT.

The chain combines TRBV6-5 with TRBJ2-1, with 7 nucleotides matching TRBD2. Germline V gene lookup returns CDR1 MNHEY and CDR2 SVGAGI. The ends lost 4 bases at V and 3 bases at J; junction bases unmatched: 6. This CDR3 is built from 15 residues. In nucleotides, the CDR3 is TGTGCCAGCAGTTCCGCCGGGGGGATCTACAATGAGCAGTTCTTC. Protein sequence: CASSSAGGIYNEQFF.

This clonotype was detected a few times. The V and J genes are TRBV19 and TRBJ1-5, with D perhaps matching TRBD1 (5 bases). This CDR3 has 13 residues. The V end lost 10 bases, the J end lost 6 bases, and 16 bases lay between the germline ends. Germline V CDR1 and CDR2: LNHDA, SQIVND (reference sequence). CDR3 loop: CATRDLGVQPQHF. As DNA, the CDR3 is TGTGCCACCCGGGACTTGGGCGTTCAGCCCCAGCATTTT.

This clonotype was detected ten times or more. Here the CDR3 DNA reads TGTGCCAGCAGCTTAGCATCTAGGAACAATGAGCAGTTCTTC. It specifies CASSLASRNNEQFF. The J gene is TRBJ2-1, the V gene TRBV7-2, with D unclear. CDR3 length: 14 residues. Germline CDR1 SGHTA, CDR2 FQGNSA. Trimming pared 0 bases from V and 5 bases from J, leaving 8 bases between.

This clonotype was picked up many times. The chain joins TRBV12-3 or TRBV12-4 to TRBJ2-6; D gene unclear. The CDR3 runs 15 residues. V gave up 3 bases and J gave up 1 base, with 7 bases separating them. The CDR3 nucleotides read TGTGCCAGCAGTTTCGGGTCTTCTGGGGCCAACGTCCTGACTTTC. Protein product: CASSFGSSGANVLTF.

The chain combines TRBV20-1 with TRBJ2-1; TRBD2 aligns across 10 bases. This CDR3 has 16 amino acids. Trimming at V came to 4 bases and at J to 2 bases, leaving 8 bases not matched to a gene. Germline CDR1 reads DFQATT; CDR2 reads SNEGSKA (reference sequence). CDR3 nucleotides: TGCAGTGCTACTAGCGGGAGTCCAAGCCCCTACAATGAGCAGTTCTTC. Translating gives CSATSGSPSPYNEQFF.

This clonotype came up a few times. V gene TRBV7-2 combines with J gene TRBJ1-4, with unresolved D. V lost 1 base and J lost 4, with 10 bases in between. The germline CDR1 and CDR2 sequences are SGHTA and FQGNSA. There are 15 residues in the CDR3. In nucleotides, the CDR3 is TGTGCCAGCAGCTTAGGAGGGAGTTTTAATGAAAAACTGTTTTTT. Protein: CASSLGGSFNEKLFF.

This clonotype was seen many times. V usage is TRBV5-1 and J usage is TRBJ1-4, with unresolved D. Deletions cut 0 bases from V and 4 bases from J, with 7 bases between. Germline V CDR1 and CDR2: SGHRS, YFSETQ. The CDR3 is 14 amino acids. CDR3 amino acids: CASSLGQLNEKLFF. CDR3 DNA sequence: TGCGCCAGCAGCTTGGGGCAGCTTAATGAAAAACTGTTTTTT.

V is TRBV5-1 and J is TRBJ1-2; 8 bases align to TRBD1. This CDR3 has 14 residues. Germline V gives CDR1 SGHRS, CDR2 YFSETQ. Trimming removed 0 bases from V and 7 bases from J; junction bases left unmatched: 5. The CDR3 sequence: CASSLVQGAVGYTF. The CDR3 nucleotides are TGCGCCAGCAGCTTGGTGCAGGGGGCAGTTGGCTACACCTTC.